This record concerns one TCR beta chain sequence. This clone has only one observation. It lacks a known antigen. Nothing much larger sits one base from this clone, and base qualities are not available. The sample is drawn from a study of blood T cell repertoires in COVID-19 (dated by TCRdb to 2018 to 2021). Looking at the study overall: Samples covering the acute and convalescent phases of COVID-19 were provided by collaborators in the United States, Italy and Spain. The sample metadata nearly always contained a de-identified subject ID, COVID-19 status, age in years and sex. Where HLA class I and class II types were available, the types were taken from metadata supplied by the sample provider, not from assay-based typing. The dataset comprised deeply sampled blood TCRbeta repertoires from subjects exposed to, actively infected with, or recovered from COVID-19. A freely available public database, intended as a resource for researchers studying the immune response to SARS-CoV-2, is where the repertoires were released. The material from the prospective study consisted of cDNA or gDNA derived from T cells, B-cell-depleted T cells, or PBMCs. Samples were obtained from the ongoing ImmuneRACE study (first 160 participants) and from about 1,300 subjects provided by 6 global collaborators.

In the prospective study, participants were about 18 to 100 years old, resided in 24 geographic areas of the United States, and were enrolled through a virtual design. Cohort assignment in the prospective study relied on participant-reported clinical history from a screening survey and a study questionnaire. Recovered participants in ImmuneRACE Cohort 3 were defined as having two consecutive negative NP/OP PCR tests, clearance from a healthcare professional, or resolution of symptoms. In the prospective study, whole blood, serum and a nasopharyngeal or oropharyngeal swab were collected from each participant by mobile phlebotomists. Prospective study participants could optionally give additional blood draws and questionnaires over an approximately 2-month period. Before DNA extraction, blood samples from the prospective study were shipped at room temperature or frozen. Results the study describes overall, beyond this receptor: The quantity of clinical and demographic metadata differed by source and by participant and was supplied without curation.

The CDR1 and CDR2 encoded by the germline V gene (reference sequence) are PRHDT and FYEKMQ. Here V drops 3 bases and J drops 4 bases, and the junction holds 3 bases not matched to any gene. Spanning cysteine to phenylalanine, the CDR3 consists of 16 amino acids. Only the CDR3 portion is preserved as DNA: 48 bases, with reading frame beginning at the first base. TCRbeta CDR3 regions were amplified from genomic DNA by means of the immunoSEQ Assay, a bias-controlled multiplex PCR. In the paper's pipeline: Nucleated cell counts per sample were estimated from amplification of reference gene primers within the assay. To quantify the absolute abundance of each unique TCRbeta CDR3 rearrangement, sequence reads were collapsed and filtered. For each sample, productive Simpson clonality was calculated as the square root of Simpson's diversity index over productive rearrangements. TCRdb holds this immuneACCESS table with in-frame rearrangements only. Some clones are missing; in checked studies, unresolved V genes explain under half, and the rest has no known cause. That table supplies the V and J calls and clone size; D and trimming were determined from the DNA. The sample contains 240,000 or so clones, roughly 88% of them found a single time. Approximately 2.1% of the sample is in the top ten clones.

The sequencing sample was made of PBMCs or T cells enriched from blood (not recorded which). The rearranged segments are TRBV13 and TRBJ2-1; 13 bases in between match TRBD2. The source is a woman aged 45 to 65 who had recovered from COVID-19. The CDR3 region: CASSFKGLAGYNEQFF. The DNA sequence reads TGTGCCAGCAGCTTTAAGGGACTAGCGGGATACAATGAGCAGTTCTTC.